These T cell receptor beta chains were read from a single sample in a study of cytomegalovirus exposure and HLA in healthy donors. Only in-frame clones appear in the TCRdb table, and some are missing; sequencing was by immunoSEQ multiplex PCR. The sample includes 82,000 or so clones, over 9% seen only once; the top ten take approximately 24%. Sequencing used PBMCs. Receptors originate from a man in his sixties in good health and CMV-seropositive. Each CDR3 is given without its conserved first and last residue. Size is omitted from some rows. Given values are once, few, many or a class for expanded clones.

clone size,CDR3 length,V gene,CDR3 protein
.,13,TRBV6-6,ASTQPGGRDNEQF
few,13,TRBV19,ASGTLTPVGTEAF
few,16,TRBV15,ATRAVMDASPRRDEQY
few,15,TRBV5-1,ASSVGLAGVMSDTQY
few,12,TRBV27,ASSLLAGGETQY
.,12,TRBV9,ASRVYPATDKQY
.,13,TRBV9,ASSAWDRNYGELF
few,15,TRBV13,ASSLAGGTANTGELF
few,13,TRBV5-6,ASSLAATYTGTQY
.,12,TRBV28,ASSPARRDNEQF
few,12,TRBV10-1,ASSPGTANEKLF
few,10,TRBV19,ASSIHSTEAF
few,10,TRBV10-3,AISELSDTQY
few,12,TRBV27,ASSFWGPTGELF
few,13,TRBV4-1,ASSLGLAGKETQY
once,14,TRBV2,ASSNLGQGSYNEQF
.,15,TRBV7-8,ASSLGGQVSGANVLT
few,11,TRBV7-3,ASSDAGGQKKY
.,11,TRBV5-4,ASSSRLSAEQY
.,13,TRBV15,ATSRAGDRVYEQY
.,14,TRBV28,ASSLYRRSMNTEAF
.,12,TRBV28,ASSRGSGQGGYT
few,18,TRBV1,TSSQDPPSGSSVITDTQY
few,12,TRBV29-1,SVTSGTNTGELF
.,9,TRBV2,AITGNTEAF
few,14,TRBV2,ASSLGQGAYNSPLH
.,14,TRBV19,ASEGLAGVLGNEQF
.,10,TRBV6-1,ASSEFVYEQY
.,13,TRBV28,ASRTDSATNEKLF
.,14,TRBV7-8,ASSLARGKFTDTQY
.,12,TRBV30,AWSGGTLMDEQY
few,11,TRBV19,ASSGTSGGEQF
.,13,TRBV6-1,ASSEAGTSLGGYT
.,17,TRBV4-1,ASSQSGTGNFNSGNTIY
.,12,TRBV7-9,ASSLDSRRDTQY
.,14,TRBV5-1,ASSLAGQRSYNEQF
.,12,TRBV6-5,ASSYRRGASPLH